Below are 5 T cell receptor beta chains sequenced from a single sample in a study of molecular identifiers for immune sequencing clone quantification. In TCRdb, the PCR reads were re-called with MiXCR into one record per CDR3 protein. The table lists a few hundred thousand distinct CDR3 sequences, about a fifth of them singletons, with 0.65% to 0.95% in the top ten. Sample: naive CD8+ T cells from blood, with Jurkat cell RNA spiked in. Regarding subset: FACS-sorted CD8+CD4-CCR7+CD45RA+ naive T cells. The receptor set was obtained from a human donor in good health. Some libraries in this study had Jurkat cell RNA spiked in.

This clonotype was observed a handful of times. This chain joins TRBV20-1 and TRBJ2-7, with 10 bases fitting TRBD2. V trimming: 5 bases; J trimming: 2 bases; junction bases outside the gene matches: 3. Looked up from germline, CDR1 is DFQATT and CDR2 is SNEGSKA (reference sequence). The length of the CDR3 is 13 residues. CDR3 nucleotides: TGCAGTGCTCGACTAGCGGGCCCCTACGAGCAGTACTTC. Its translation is CSARLAGPYEQYF.

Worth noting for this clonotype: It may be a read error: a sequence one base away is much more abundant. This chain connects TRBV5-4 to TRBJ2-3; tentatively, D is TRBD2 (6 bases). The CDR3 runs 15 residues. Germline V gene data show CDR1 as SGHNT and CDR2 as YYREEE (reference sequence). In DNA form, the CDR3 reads TGTGCCGGCAGCCCTAACCCGGACTATCAGGTTACGCAGTATTTT. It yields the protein CAGSPNPDYQVTQYF.

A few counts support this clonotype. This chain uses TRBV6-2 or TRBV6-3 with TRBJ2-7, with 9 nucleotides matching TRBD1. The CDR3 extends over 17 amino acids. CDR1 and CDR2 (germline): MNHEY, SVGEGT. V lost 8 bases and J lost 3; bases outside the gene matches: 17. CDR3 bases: TGTGCCAGCTCTGACAGGGGGGCTTTTGCAGAAAACTACGAGCAGTACTTC. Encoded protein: CASSDRGAFAENYEQYF.

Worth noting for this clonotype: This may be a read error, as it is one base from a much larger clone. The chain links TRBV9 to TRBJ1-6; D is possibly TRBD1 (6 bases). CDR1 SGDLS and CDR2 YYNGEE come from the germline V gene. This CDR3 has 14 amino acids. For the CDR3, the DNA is TGTGCCGGCAGCGTAGCTTGGACAGATGGACCCCTCCACTTT. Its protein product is CAGSVAWTDGPLHF.

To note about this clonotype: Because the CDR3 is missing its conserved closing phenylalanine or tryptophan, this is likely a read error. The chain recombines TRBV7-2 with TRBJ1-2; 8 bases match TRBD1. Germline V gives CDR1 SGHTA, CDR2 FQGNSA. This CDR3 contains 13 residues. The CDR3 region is CASSFQGAHGYTS. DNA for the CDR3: TGCGCCAGCAGCTTTCAGGGGGCGCATGGCTACACCTCC.